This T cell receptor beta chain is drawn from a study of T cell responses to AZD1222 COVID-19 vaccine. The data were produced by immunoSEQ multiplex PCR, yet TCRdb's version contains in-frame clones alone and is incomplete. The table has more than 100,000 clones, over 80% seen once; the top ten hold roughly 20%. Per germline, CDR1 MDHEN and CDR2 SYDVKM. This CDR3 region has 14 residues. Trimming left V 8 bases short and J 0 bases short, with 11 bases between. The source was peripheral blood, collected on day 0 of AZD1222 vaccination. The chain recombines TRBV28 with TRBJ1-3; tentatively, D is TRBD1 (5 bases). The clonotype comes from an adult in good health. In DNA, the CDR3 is TGTGCCAGCGATACAGGTGGCTCTGGAAACACCATATATTTT. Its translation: CASDTGGSGNTIYF.